This TCR beta chain was recovered during a study of T cells after yellow fever vaccination. MiXCR, applied by TCRdb to the 5' RACE reads, yields one record per CDR3 protein. The data contain about 50,000 distinct CDR3 sequences, 7.4% of them singletons. In its sample, this clonotype ranks as medium-sized. The CDR3 has 14 amino acids. Germline V gene sequence: CDR1 MRHNA, CDR2 SNTAGT. Trimming cost V 6 bases and J 3 bases; bases outside gene matches: 6. The source material was CD8+ T cells sorted from PBMCs, sampled around 16 days after the first yellow fever vaccination. The sequence came from a young man who received the YFV17D yellow fever vaccine. V gene TRBV6-4 combines with J gene TRBJ2-3; 7 bases line up with TRBD1. In nucleotides, the CDR3 is TGTGCCAGCAGCCCTGGACAGGCAACAGATACGCAGTATTTT. Protein: CASSPGQATDTQYF.